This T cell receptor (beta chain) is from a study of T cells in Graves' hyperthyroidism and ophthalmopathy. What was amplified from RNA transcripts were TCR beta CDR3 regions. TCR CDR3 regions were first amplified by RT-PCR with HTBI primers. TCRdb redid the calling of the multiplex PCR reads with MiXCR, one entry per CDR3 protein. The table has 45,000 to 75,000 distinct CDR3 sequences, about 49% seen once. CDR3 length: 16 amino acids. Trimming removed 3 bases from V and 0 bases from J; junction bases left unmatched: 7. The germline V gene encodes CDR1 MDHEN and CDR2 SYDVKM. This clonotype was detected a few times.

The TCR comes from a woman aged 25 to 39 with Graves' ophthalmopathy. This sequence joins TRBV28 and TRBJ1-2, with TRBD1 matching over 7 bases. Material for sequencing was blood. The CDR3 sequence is CASSFTGTEANYGYTF. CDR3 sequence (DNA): TGTGCCAGCAGTTTCACCGGGACAGAGGCTAACTATGGCTACACCTTC.